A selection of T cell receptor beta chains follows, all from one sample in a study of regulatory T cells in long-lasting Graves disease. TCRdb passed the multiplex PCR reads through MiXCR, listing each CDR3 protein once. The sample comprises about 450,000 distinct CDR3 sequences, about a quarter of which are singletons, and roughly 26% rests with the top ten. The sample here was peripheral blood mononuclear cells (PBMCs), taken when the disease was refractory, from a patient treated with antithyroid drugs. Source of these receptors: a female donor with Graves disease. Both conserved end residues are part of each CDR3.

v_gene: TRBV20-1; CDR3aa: CSAKLGGPYEQYF
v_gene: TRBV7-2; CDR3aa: CASSLGGPGQGGYEQYF
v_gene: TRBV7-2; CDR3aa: CASSASGTSGPSGETQYF
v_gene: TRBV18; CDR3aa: CASSGTEDNTEAFF
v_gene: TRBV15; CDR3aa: CATSTGLAAFF
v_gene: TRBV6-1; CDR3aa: CASSLTTGATYEQYF
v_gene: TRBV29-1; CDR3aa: CSVPGQGAGNTIYF
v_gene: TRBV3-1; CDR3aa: CASSQDPGSPGYTF
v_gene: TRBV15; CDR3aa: CATSSVRDTAEAQYF
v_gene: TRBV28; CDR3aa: CASSDTKMMLGDAFF
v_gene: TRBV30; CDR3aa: CAWSVLGNPGANVLTF
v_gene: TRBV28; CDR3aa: CASSDMEQYF
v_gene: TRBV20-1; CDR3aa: CSARPVGGRDIQYF
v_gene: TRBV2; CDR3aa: CASLLATSYNEQFF
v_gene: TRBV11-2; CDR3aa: CASSLSSWTGDSPLHF
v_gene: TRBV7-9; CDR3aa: CASSLASGTEDEQYF
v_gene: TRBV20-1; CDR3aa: CSATRTSGILQETQYF
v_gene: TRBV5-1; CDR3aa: CASSLQGPNSNQPQHF
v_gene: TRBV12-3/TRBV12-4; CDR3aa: CASATGHSNTEAFF
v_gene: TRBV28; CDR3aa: CASSSSTGSNQPQHF
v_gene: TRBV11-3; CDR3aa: CASSRPGTQETQYF
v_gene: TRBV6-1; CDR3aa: CASSQGQGVTYEQYF
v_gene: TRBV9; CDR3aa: CASSVAGDNEQFF
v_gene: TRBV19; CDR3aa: CASSTGQGGQGTEAFF
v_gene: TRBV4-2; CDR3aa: CASSQAGTTTSSTDTQYF
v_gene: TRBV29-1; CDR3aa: CSGTSGRSSETQYF
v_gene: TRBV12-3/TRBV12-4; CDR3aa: CASSLAGYNQPQHF
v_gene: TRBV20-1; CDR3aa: CSVDHGIETQYF
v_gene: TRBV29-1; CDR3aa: CSVEDLSSYGYTF
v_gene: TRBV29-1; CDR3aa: CSVEDRSETQYF
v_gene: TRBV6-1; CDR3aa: CASRDKALSYEQYF
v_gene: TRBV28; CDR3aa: CASSLLGRGHSWPRYEQYF
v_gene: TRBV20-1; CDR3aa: CSARDGTDPKNIQYF
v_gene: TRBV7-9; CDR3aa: CASSFRDSLPYEQYF
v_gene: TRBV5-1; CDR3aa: CASSLHRGEETQYF
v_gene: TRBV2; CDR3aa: CASVQAPYEQYF
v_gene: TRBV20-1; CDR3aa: CSAGWTSGGGTGQPQHF
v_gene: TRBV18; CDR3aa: CASAQETQYF
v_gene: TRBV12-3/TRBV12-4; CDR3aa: CASSRQGATETQYF
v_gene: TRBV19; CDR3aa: CASNALPKDQPQHF
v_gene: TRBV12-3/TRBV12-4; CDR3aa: CASSELRTGGTEAFF
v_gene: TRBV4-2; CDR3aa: CASSQVARENTGELFF
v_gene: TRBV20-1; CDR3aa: CSGTRGAGAEAFF
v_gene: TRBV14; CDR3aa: CASSQDRLQETQYF
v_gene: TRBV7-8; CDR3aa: CASSPGRAPTGELFF
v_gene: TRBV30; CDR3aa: CAWSQEVTEAFF
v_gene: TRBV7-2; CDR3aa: CASSSPATYSGANVLTF
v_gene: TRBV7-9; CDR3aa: CASTSGLNEQYF
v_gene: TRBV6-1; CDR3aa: CASNPLGSQETQYF
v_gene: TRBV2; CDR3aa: CASSGLALRLGNEQFF
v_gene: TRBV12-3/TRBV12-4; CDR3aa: CASSLSGRNGYTF
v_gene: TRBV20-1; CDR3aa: CSASGTVLEQYF
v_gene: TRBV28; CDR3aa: CASKQIYEQYF
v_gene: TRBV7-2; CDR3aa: CASRPTGTALHEQFF